Shown below are 16 T cell receptor beta chains from a single sample sequenced in a study of blood T cell repertoires in COVID-19. Repertoires were generated with immunoSEQ multiplex PCR, while TCRdb's copy carries only in-frame clones and drops some. Among 150,000 to 200,000 clones, over 75% were seen once, and the ten largest hold more than 9.5%. Sequencing input: peripheral blood. These receptors were obtained from a man between 60 and 75 years old with active or convalescent COVID-19.

V gene TRBV5-1 combines with J gene TRBJ2-7; possibly TRBD1 for D (7 bases). Germline loops: CDR1 SGHRS, CDR2 YFSETQ. The V and J ends lost 4 bases and 2 bases respectively, with 19 bases between them. CDR3 size: 16 residues. The CDR3 DNA reads TGCGCCAGCAGCCCGCAGGGGGGCCACTCAACCTACGAGCAGTACTTC. Amino acid sequence: CASSPQGGHSTYEQYF.

This rearrangement joins TRBV6-5 to TRBJ2-5; a weak D match, TRBD2 (5 bases). With 6 bases removed from V and 5 bases from J, the gap between germline ends came to 7 bases. CDR3 length: 11 amino acids. Germline V gene lookup returns CDR1 MNHEY and CDR2 SVGAGI. Here the CDR3 DNA reads TGTGCCAGCAGACTAGGGGAGACCCAGTACTTC. Residues: CASRLGETQYF.

V usage is TRBV6-1 and J usage is TRBJ2-3, with D possibly being TRBD2 (6 bases). V was trimmed by 3 bases and J by 2 bases, leaving 15 bases between them. Germline CDR1 and CDR2: MNHNS and SASEGT. CDR3 size: 16 residues. The CDR3 sequence: CASSDGSGVLTDTQYF. The CDR3, as DNA: TGTGCCAGCAGTGATGGTAGCGGAGTCCTCACAGATACGCAGTATTTT.

The chain carries TRBV29-1 and TRBJ1-1, with a weak D call TRBD1 (6 bases). Trimming stripped 7 bases from V and 4 bases from J, with 13 bases between. Germline V gene data show CDR1 as SQVTM and CDR2 as ANQGSEA. This CDR3 contains 12 residues. In DNA, the CDR3 is TGCAGCGCCACGGAAGGGGGCACTGAAGCTTTCTTT. It specifies CSATEGGTEAFF.

The chain is built from TRBV12-3 or TRBV12-4 and TRBJ1-2; TRBD1 matches at 11 bases. This CDR3 contains 12 residues. The V and J ends lost 6 bases and 7 bases, in that order; junction bases with no gene match: 1. CDR3 DNA: TGTGCCAGCAGGGGACAGGGGGTTGGCTACACCTTC. Encoded protein: CASRGQGVGYTF.

This rearrangement joins TRBV2 to TRBJ1-1; no clear D. The CDR3 covers 13 residues. Germline assignment: CDR1 SNHLY and CDR2 FYNNEI. The V end was cut by 5 bases, the J end by 11 bases, with 18 bases between. CDR3 sequence: CASSYNEPPGAFF. The CDR3 DNA sequence: TGTGCCAGCAGTTACAACGAGCCCCCCGGGGCTTTCTTT.

The chain uses TRBV6-5 and TRBJ2-7, with 10 bases that match TRBD1. Germline CDR1 and CDR2: MNHEY and SVGAGI. J lost 6 bases, V lost 6 bases, and 5 bases had no gene match. The CDR3 covers 13 residues. The chain's CDR3 is CASRGTGVAEQYF. The CDR3 DNA reads TGTGCCAGCAGGGGGACAGGGGTCGCCGAGCAGTACTTC.

The chain is built from TRBV5-1 and TRBJ1-1, with 8 nucleotides matching TRBD1. The V and J ends lost 4 bases and 10 bases, in that order; junction bases with no gene match: 12. The germline V gene has CDR1 SGHRS and CDR2 YFSETQ. This CDR3 comprises 14 residues. CDR3 sequence (DNA): TGCGCCAGCAGCACCGGACAGGGCAGTGGTGTAGCTTTCTTT. It translates to CASSTGQGSGVAFF.

The V gene is TRBV7-2, the J gene TRBJ2-5; 11 positions match TRBD2. Trimming removed 5 bases from V and 5 bases from J; junction bases left unmatched: 4. The CDR3 extends over 14 amino acids. CDR1 and CDR2 from the germline V gene are SGHTA and FQGNSA. The CDR3 protein is CASSPRTSGETQYF. For the CDR3, the DNA is TGTGCCAGCAGCCCGCGGACTAGCGGGGAGACCCAGTACTTC.

This clone was seen just once. The chain links TRBV3-1 (or the pseudogene TRBV3-2) to TRBJ1-1, with D perhaps TRBD1 (5 bases). CDR1 is LGHDT, CDR2 YNNKEL, per germline (reference sequence). With 5 bases removed from V and 10 bases from J, the gap between germline ends came to 14 bases. CDR3 size: 12 residues. In DNA, the CDR3 is TGTGCCAGCAGCAACCAGGGATTAGGAGCTTTCTTT. Protein sequence: CASSNQGLGAFF.

This rearrangement joins TRBV5-6 to TRBJ2-7; 10 bases are shared with TRBD1. This CDR3 is 16 amino acids long. Looked up from germline, CDR1 is SGHDT and CDR2 is YYEEEE. V dropped 2 bases and J dropped 2; count of bases not matched to a gene: 7. This CDR3 reads CASSFVPGQGTYEQYF. The DNA of the CDR3 is TGTGCCAGCAGCTTCGTACCGGGACAGGGGACCTACGAGCAGTACTTC.

About this clone: Within the sample, other DNA sequences also encode this same CDR3. The chain carries TRBV2 and TRBJ1-1; possible D gene TRBD1, 6 bases. CDR1 is SNHLY, CDR2 FYNNEI, per germline. This CDR3 is built from 13 residues. The V end lost 4 bases, the J end lost 4 bases, and 10 bases lay between the germline ends. The CDR3 is CASSGGRSTEAFF. CDR3 sequence (DNA): TGTGCCAGCAGTGGGGGGCGGAGCACTGAAGCTTTCTTT.

The rearrangement uses TRBV3-1 (or the pseudogene TRBV3-2) and TRBJ1-1; D not resolved. The CDR3 totals 13 residues. Trimming took 8 bases from V and 4 from J, leaving 14 bases between them. Germline-derived CDR1 and CDR2 are LGHDT and YNNKEL (reference sequence). CDR3 DNA sequence: TGTGCCAGCGCCGGGATCGTCGGCACTGAAGCTTTCTTT. It specifies CASAGIVGTEAFF.

This clone was observed a single time. The chain combines TRBV5-1 with TRBJ1-2, with a tentative D call TRBD1 (6 bases). Trimming left V 6 bases short and J 6 bases short, with 15 bases between. From germline, CDR1 is SGHRS and CDR2 YFSETQ. The CDR3 is 13 residues long. The DNA of the CDR3 is TGCGCCAGCAACCCAAGGGGGTGGGATGGCTACACCTTC. Amino acid sequence: CASNPRGWDGYTF.

This clone has only one observation. The V and J genes are TRBV12-5 and TRBJ1-1; D remains unclear. CDR3 length: 13 residues. The germline V gene encodes CDR1 LGHNT and CDR2 FRNRAP. Trimming stripped 2 bases from V and 4 bases from J, with 8 bases between. CDR3 in amino acids: CASGLSGSTEAFF. CDR3 sequence (DNA): TGTGCTAGTGGTTTGTCCGGGTCCACTGAAGCTTTCTTT.

The V gene is TRBV28, the J gene TRBJ1-3; no clear D. The CDR3 loop spans 15 amino acids. Trimming removed 7 bases at V and 4 bases at J, with 17 bases between. In germline, CDR1 is MDHEN, CDR2 SYDVKM. CDR3 amino acids: CASTLTGPGGNTIYF. In nucleotides, the CDR3 is TGTGCCAGCACCCTGACCGGGCCGGGGGGAAACACCATATATTTT.